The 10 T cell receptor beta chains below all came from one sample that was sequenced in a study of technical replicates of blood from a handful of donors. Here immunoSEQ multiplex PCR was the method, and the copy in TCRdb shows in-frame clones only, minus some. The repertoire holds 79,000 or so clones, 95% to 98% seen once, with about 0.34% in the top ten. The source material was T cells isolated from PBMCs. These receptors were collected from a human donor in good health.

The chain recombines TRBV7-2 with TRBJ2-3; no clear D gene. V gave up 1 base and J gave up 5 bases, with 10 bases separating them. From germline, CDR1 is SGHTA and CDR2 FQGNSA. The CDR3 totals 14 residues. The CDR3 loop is CASSLEAVGDTQYF. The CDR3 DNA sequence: TGTGCCAGCAGCTTAGAGGCGGTGGGAGATACGCAGTATTTT.

CDR3 nucleotide sequence: TGTGCCAGCTCCCGAGGACAGGGGGCTTTTTCTGGCGGCTACACCTTC. Translated: CASSRGQGAFSGGYTF. The gene calls are TRBV18 and TRBJ1-2, with 11 bases identical to TRBD1. The germline V gene has CDR1 KGHSH and CDR2 LQKENI. The CDR3 has 16 residues. Losses at the gene ends were 6 bases for V and 8 bases for J; bases not matched to a gene: 14. Full variable domain (outside the CDR3, taken from reference TRBV18 and TRBJ1-2): NAGVMQNPRHLVRRRGQEARLRCSPMKGHSHVYWYRQLPEEGLKFMVYLQKENIIDESGMPKERFSAEFPKEGPSILRIQQVVRGDSAAYFCASSRGQGAFSGGYTFGSGTRLTVV.

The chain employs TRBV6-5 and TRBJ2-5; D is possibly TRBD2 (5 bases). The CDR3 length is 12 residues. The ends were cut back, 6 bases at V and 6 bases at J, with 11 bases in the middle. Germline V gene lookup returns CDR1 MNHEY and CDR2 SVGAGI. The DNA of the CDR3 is TGTGCCAGCAGGCCCGCGGGCCAGACCCAGTACTTC. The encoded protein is CASRPAGQTQYF.

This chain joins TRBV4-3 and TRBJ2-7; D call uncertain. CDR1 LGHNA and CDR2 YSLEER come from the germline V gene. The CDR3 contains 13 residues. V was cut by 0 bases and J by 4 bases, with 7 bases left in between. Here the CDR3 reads CASSQDFRYEQYF. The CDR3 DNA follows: TGCGCCAGCAGCCAAGACTTCAGGTACGAGCAGTACTTC.

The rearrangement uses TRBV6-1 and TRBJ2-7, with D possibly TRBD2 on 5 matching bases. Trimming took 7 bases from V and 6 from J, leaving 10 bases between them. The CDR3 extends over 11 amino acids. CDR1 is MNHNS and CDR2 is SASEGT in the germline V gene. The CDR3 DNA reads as TGTGCCAGCATGGAGGTTATCGAGCAGTACTTC. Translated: CASMEVIEQYF.

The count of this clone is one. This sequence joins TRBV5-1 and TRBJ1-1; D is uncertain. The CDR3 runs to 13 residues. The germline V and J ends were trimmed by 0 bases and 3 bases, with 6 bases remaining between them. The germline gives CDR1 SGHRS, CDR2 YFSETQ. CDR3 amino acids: CASSLASYTEAFF. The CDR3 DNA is TGCGCCAGCAGCTTGGCCAGTTACACTGAAGCTTTCTTT.

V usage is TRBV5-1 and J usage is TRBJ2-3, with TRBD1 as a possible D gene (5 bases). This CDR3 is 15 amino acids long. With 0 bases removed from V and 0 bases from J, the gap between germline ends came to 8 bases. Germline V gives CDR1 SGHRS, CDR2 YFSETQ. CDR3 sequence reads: CASSLDGHSTDTQYF. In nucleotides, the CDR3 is TGCGCCAGCAGCTTGGATGGACATAGCACAGATACGCAGTATTTT.

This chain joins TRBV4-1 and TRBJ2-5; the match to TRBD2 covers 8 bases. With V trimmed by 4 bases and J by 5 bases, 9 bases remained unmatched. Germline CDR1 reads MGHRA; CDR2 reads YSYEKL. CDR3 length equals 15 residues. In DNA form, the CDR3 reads TGCGCCAGCAGCCGGACCGGGACTAGTTATGAGACCCAGTACTTC. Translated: CASSRTGTSYETQYF.

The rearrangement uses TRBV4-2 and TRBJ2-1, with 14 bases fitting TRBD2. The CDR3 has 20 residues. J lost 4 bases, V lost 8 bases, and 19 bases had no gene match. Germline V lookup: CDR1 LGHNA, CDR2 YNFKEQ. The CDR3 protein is CASHKPDLRTSGRYYNEQFF. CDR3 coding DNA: TGTGCCAGCCACAAACCTGATTTAAGGACTAGCGGGAGGTATTACAATGAGCAGTTCTTC.

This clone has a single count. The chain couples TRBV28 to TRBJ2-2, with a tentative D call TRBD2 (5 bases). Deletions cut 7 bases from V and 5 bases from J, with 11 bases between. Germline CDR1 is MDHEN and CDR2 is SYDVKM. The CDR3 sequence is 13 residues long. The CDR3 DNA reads TGTGCCAGCATCAAGTGGGAGACCGGGGAGCTGTTTTTT. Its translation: CASIKWETGELFF.